These 3 T cell receptor beta chains were all obtained from the same sample, sequenced in a study of blood T cells in healthy people across ages. Next came a second PCR, run for roughly 6 to 11 cycles, which used a sample-barcoded 5' primer along with a J-beta primer mix. TCRdb redid the calling of the 5' RACE reads with MiXCR, one entry per CDR3 protein. Here the sample spans about 930,000 distinct CDR3 sequences, roughly 29% being singletons. These data are also associated with another study on T cells of mothers and their children.

Sequencing was carried out using blood. Receptors originate from a woman in her thirties or forties in good health.

This clonotype was observed many times. The chain couples TRBV27 to TRBJ2-1; 9 bases are shared with TRBD1. Trimming removed 5 bases from V and 4 bases from J; junction bases left unmatched: 6. Germline V gene lookup returns CDR1 MNHEY and CDR2 SMNVEV (reference sequence). CDR3 length: 15 residues. This CDR3 is CASSPGQGRYNEQFF. DNA of the CDR3: TGTGCCAGCAGTCCGGGACAGGGAAGATACAATGAGCAGTTCTTC.

This clonotype has more than one count but fewer than ten. The chain carries TRBV7-2 and TRBJ1-1; no definite D call. The ends were cut back, 2 bases at V and 3 bases at J, with 10 bases in the middle. The CDR3 runs to 14 residues. Germline values: CDR1 SGHTA, CDR2 FQGNSA. The DNA for the CDR3 is TGTGCCAGCAGCTTAAAGGACGGGGACACTGAAGCTTTCTTT. Protein sequence: CASSLKDGDTEAFF.

This clonotype was picked up many times. Mismatch with germline at one junction end may stem from a read error. The CDR3 is CASSNSGETQYF. CDR3 coding DNA: TGCGCCAGCAGTAATTCCGGGGAGACCCAGTACTTC. The rearrangement links TRBV6-6 to TRBJ2-5, with D unclear. The CDR3 consists of 12 residues. Germline values: CDR1 MNHNY, CDR2 SVGAGI (reference sequence).